This entry concerns a single T cell receptor (beta chain). Its antigen is currently not known. No clone much larger than this one lies a single base away; base qualities are absent. This sample is part of a study of molecular identifiers for immune sequencing clone quantification (dated 2018 in TCRdb). General notes on the study: For a replicate experiment, RNA from roughly 21,000 or 96,000 naive CD8 T cells was divided into five aliquots, and four of the five aliquots were sequenced. The study was a methods study using CD8 T cells to benchmark molecular-identifier clustering-based TCR repertoire sequencing (MIDCIRS) and TCR RNA copy counting.

Libraries came from PCR. Sequencing was performed on a NextSeq 500. Bulk TCR libraries were generated as previously described, with the TCR primers listed in Table S5 used. Purification of total RNA was performed with the Qiagen AllPrep DNA/RNA kit. Reads from multiple sequencing runs of the same library were pooled before analysis. The study's own analysis went as follows. Only reads with exact TCR constant sequence were kept, trimmed to 150 nt, and grouped by their 12-nt molecular barcodes. Reads within each barcode group were sub-clustered using a 15% Levenshtein threshold, and quality-weighted consensus sequences were constructed for each RNA molecule. Non-functional sequences were removed, as were lower-count sequences one edit away from another. Based on fitting two negative binomial distributions, any barcode sub-cluster with under 20% of the maximum read count was discarded. The public reads were reanalyzed by TCRdb: fastp trimming at Q25, MiXCR alignment, in-frame beta chains only. Rows with one shared CDR3 protein collapse into an entry with the most common genes and DNA. The V and J calls shown here were made by TCRdb, not taken from the authors' results. The sample contains 490,000 or so distinct CDR3 sequences, 25% of them found a single time. The top ten clonotypes cover about 0.75% of the sample.

Libraries of naive CD8 T cells were built from approximately 20,000 to 1,000,000 sorted cells, with 10%, 30% or 50% of the purified RNA used. Naive CD8 T cells were FACS-sorted as CD8+CD4-CCR7+CD45RA+ on a BD FACSAria II into RLT Plus buffer. Around 10 TCR copies' worth of Jurkat RNA were spiked into roughly 17,000-1,100,000 naive CD8 T cell samples to test detection sensitivity. Enrichment of CD8 T cells was done with RosetteSep CD8+ T Cell Enrichment Cocktail plus Ficoll-Paque, and ACK red cell lysis came afterward. Relative to germline, V is 4 bases shorter and J is 3 bases shorter, with 15 bases between their ends. The germline V gene encodes CDR1 SGHRS and CDR2 YFSETQ. The CDR3 runs 15 residues from the cysteine to the phenylalanine. Solely the CDR3 DNA is kept, with 45 bases framed from the first base. Study-level results and caveats: The naive libraries included spiked-in Jurkat TCR RNA (10 copies' worth), and this Jurkat TCR RNA is not part of the donor repertoire. Identical TCR molecules sharing a barcode could cause highly expanded clone sizes to be underestimated. In CMV-specific effector cells, over 97% of molecules were held by clones above 20 RNA copies, whereas under 1% of molecules were held by such clones in naive cells. Modeling estimated about 2.8 recovered TCR RNA copies per cell, compared with about 10 by digital PCR, which implies roughly 30% capture efficiency. A single cell's worth of spiked-in Jurkat TCR RNA was reported detectable even among 850,000 to 1,000,000 naive CD8 T cells. When barcode sub-clustering was omitted, TCR diversity was inflated by chimeric consensus sequences, with chimeras reaching as high as 47%.

The clonotype comes from a human donor in good health. Some libraries in this study had Jurkat cell RNA spiked in. The rearranged segments are TRBV5-1 and TRBJ2-3; no confident D gene assignment can be made. The sequencing input was naive CD8+ T cells from blood, with Jurkat cell RNA spiked in. Read against the paper, the sample's cell subset or site label means: FACS-sorted CD8+CD4-CCR7+CD45RA+ naive T cells. The DNA sequence is given as TGCGCCAGCAGCCCTTTGTCGGGTTGGACAGATACGCAGTATTTT. It encodes CASSPLSGWTDTQYF.